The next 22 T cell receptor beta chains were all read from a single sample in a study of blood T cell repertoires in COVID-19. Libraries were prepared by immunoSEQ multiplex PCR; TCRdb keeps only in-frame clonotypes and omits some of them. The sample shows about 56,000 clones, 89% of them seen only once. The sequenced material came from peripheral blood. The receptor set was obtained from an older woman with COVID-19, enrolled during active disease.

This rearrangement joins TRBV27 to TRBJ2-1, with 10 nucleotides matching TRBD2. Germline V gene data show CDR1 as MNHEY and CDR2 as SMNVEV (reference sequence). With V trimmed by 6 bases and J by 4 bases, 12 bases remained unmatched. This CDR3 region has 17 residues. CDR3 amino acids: CASSLTPLAGPYNEQFF. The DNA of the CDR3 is TGTGCCAGCAGCCTTACCCCACTAGCGGGGCCTTACAATGAGCAGTTCTTC.

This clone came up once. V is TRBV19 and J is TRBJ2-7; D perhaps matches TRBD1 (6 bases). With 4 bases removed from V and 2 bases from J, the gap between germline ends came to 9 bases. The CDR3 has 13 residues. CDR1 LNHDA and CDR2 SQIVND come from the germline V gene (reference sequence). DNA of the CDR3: TGTGCCAGTAGTAACAGGGTGGCCTACGAGCAGTACTTC. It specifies CASSNRVAYEQYF.

CDR3: CASSYRGMGTEAFF. CDR3 in DNA: TGTGCCAGCAGTTACCGGGGAATGGGAACTGAAGCTTTCTTT. The gene calls are TRBV6-2 or TRBV6-3 and TRBJ1-1; no clear D. CDR3 length equals 14 residues. V lost 2 bases and J lost 5, with 12 bases in between. Germline V gives CDR1 MNHEY, CDR2 SVGEGT.

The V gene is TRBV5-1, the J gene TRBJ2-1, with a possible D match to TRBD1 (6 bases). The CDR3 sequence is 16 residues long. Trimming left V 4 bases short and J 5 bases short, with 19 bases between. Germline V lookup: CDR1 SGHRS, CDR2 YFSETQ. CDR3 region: CASSLRPGTRNNEQFF. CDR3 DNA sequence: TGCGCCAGCAGCCTACGACCAGGGACACGAAACAATGAGCAGTTCTTC.

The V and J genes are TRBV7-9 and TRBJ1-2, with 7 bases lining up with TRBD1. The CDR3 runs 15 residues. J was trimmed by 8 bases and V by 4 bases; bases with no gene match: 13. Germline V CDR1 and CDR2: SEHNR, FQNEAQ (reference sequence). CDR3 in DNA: TGTGCCAGCAGCTCTCGCTTCCTGACAGGGAGCGGCTACACCTTC. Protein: CASSSRFLTGSGYTF.

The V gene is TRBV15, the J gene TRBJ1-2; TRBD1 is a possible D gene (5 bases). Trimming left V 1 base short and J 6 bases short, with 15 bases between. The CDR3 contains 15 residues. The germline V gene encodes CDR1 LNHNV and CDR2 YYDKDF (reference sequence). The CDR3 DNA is TGTGCCACCAGCAGAGCGGTAGAAGGGGCTGATGGCTACACCTTC. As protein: CATSRAVEGADGYTF.

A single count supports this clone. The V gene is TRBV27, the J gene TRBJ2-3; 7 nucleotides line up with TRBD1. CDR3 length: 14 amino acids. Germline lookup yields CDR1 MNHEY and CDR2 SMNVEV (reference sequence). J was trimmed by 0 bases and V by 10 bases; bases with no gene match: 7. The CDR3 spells CATMDRRSTDTQYF. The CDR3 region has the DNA TGTGCCACCATGGACAGGAGAAGCACAGATACGCAGTATTTT.

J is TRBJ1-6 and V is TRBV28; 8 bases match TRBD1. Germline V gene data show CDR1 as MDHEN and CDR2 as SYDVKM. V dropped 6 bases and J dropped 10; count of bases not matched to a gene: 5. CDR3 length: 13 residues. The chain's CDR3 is CASRADRDSPLHF. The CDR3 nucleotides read TGTGCCAGCAGGGCGGACAGGGACTCACCCCTCCACTTT.

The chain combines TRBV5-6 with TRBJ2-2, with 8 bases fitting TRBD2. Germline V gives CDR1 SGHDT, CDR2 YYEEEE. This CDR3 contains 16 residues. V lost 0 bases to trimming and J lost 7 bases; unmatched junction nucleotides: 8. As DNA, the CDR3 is TGTGCCAGCAGCTTGGCCAGCGGGAGTAGCGGCGGGGAGCTGTTTTTT. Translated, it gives CASSLASGSSGGELFF.

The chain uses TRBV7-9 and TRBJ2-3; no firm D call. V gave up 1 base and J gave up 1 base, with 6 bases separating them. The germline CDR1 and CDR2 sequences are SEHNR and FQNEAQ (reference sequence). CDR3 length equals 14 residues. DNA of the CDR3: TGTGCCAGCAGCTTAGACGGAGGCACAGATACGCAGTATTTT. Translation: CASSLDGGTDTQYF.

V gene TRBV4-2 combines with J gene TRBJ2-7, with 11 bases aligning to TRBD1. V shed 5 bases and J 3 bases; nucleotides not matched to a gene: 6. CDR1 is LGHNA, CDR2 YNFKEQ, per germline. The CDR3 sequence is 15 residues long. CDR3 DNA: TGTGCCAGCAGCGAGAGGACAGGGGGCGGCTACGAGCAGTACTTC. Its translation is CASSERTGGGYEQYF.

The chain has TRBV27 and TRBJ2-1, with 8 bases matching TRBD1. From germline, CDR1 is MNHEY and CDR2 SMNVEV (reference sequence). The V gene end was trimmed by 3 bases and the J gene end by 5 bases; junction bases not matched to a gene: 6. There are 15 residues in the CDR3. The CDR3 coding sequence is TGTGCCAGCAGTTTCGGCAGGGGGCCGAACAATGAGCAGTTCTTC. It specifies CASSFGRGPNNEQFF.

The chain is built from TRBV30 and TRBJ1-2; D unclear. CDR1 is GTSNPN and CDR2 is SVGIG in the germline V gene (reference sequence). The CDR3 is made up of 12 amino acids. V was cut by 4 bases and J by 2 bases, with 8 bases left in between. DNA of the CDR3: TGTGCCTGGACCACAACCAACTATGGCTACACCTTC. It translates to CAWTTTNYGYTF.

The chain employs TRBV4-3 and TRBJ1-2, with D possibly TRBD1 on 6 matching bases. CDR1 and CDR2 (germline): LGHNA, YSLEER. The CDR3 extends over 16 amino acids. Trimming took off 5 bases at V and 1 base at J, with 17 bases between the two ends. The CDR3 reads CASSDGSTRGNYGYTF. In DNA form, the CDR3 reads TGCGCCAGCAGCGATGGCTCTACCAGGGGTAACTATGGCTACACCTTC.

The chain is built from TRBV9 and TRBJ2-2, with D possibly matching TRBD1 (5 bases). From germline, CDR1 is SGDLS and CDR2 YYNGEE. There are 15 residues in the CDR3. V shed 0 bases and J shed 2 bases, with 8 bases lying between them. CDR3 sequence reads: CASSVGQGNTGELFF. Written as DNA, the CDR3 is TGTGCCAGCAGCGTAGGGCAGGGAAACACCGGGGAGCTGTTTTTT. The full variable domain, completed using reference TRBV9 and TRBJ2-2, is DSGVTQTPKHLITATGQRVTLRCSPRSGDLSVYWYQQSLDQGLQFLIQYYNGEERAKGNILERFSAQQFPDLHSELNLSSLELGDSALYFCASSVGQGNTGELFFGEGSRLTVL.

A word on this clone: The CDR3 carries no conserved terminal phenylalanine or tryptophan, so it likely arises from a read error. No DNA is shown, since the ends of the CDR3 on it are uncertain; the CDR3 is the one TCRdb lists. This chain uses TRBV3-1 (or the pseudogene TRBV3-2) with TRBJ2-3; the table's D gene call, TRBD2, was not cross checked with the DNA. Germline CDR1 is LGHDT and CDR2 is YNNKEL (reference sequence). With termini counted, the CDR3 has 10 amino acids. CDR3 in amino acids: CASSQVGDSP.

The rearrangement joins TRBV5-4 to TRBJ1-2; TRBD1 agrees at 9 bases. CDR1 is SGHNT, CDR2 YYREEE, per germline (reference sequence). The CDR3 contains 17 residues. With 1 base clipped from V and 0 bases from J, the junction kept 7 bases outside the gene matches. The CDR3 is CASSLMGQGNSNYGYTF. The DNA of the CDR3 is TGTGCCAGCAGCTTGATGGGACAGGGAAACTCTAACTATGGCTACACCTTC.

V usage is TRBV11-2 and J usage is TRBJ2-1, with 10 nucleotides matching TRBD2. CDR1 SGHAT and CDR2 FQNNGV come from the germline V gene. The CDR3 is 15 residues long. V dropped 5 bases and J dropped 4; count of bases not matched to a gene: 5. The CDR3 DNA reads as TGTGCCAGCAGCCCCGCTAGCGGGAGTTACAATGAGCAGTTCTTC. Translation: CASSPASGSYNEQFF.

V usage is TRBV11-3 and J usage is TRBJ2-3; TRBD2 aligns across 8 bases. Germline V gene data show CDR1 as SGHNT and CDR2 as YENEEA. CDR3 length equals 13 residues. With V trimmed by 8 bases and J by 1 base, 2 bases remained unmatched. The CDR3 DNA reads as TGTGCCAGCCGAGCGGGGGGCACAGATACGCAGTATTTT. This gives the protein CASRAGGTDTQYF.

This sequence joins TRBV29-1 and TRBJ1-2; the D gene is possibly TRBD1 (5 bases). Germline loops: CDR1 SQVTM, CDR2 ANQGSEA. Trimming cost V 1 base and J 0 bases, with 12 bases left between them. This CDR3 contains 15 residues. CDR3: CSVEGREGANYGYTF. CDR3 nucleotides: TGCAGCGTTGAAGGCAGGGAAGGGGCTAACTATGGCTACACCTTC.

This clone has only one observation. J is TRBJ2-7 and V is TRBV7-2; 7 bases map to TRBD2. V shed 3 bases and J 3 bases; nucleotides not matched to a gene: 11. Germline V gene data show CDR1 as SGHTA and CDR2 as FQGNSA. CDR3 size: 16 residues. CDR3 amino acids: CASSFLPASGGYEQYF. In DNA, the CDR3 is TGTGCCAGCAGCTTTCTTCCGGCTAGCGGAGGCTACGAGCAGTACTTC.

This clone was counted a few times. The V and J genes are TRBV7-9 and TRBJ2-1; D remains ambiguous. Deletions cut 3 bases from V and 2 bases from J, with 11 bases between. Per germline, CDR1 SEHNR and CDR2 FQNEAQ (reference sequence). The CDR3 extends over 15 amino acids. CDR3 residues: CASSFSDTAYNEQFF. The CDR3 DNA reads TGTGCCAGCAGCTTTTCCGACACCGCCTACAATGAGCAGTTCTTC.